Following are 15 T cell receptor beta chains from one sample sequenced in a study of OX40 agonist ivuxolimab in advanced cancers. Measured with immunoSEQ multiplex PCR; TCRdb has only the in-frame clones, and not every one. Of over 85,000 clones listed, 91% are singletons. Source: CD4+ or CD8+ T cells sorted from blood, taken in a trial of the OX40 agonist ivuxolimab. All receptors derive from an adult with an advanced solid tumor such as melanoma, head and neck, liver or kidney cancer.

V gene TRBV19 combines with J gene TRBJ2-2; perhaps TRBD1 as D (6 bases). From germline, CDR1 is LNHDA and CDR2 SQIVND (reference sequence). This CDR3 has 13 amino acids. V dropped 2 bases and J dropped 6 bases, with 7 bases sitting between them. CDR3: CASSISGAGELFF. CDR3 DNA: TGTGCCAGTAGTATATCAGGGGCCGGGGAGCTGTTTTTT.

This chain links TRBV4-2 with TRBJ1-2; D is unresolved. The germline V gene encodes CDR1 LGHNA and CDR2 YNFKEQ. V lost 0 bases and J 2 bases, leaving 13 bases between the germline ends. The CDR3 is 16 residues long. CDR3 region: CASSQDGKGLNYGYTF. The CDR3 DNA sequence: TGTGCCAGCAGCCAAGATGGGAAGGGTCTCAACTATGGCTACACCTTC.

The J gene is TRBJ2-2, the V gene TRBV7-3; D unresolved. Trimming removed 8 bases at V and 3 bases at J, with 10 bases between. This CDR3 contains 13 residues. Germline V gene data show CDR1 as SGHTA and CDR2 as FQGTGA. The CDR3 here is CASRAGYTGELFF. The CDR3 bases are TGTGCCAGCCGGGCCGGATACACCGGGGAGCTGTTTTTT. Looking up the rest from reference TRBV7-3 and TRBJ2-2 gives the full variable domain: GAGVSQTPSNKVTEKGKYVELRCDPISGHTALYWYRQSLGQGPEFLIYFQGTGAADDSGLPNDRFFAVRPEGSVSTLKIQRTERGDSAVYLCASRAGYTGELFFGEGSRLTVL.

V and J are TRBV7-2 and TRBJ2-1; tentatively, D is TRBD1 (6 bases). The V gene's germline CDR1 is SGHTA and CDR2 FQGNSA. The CDR3 covers 13 residues. Trimming left V 7 bases short and J 6 bases short, with 13 bases between. The CDR3 is CASTYDRPNEQFF. CDR3 nucleotide sequence: TGTGCCAGCACCTATGACAGGCCCAATGAGCAGTTCTTC.

This chain uses TRBV4-2 with TRBJ2-6; D is undetermined. CDR3 size: 15 residues. Germline CDR1 reads LGHNA; CDR2 reads YNFKEQ. V lost 0 bases to trimming and J lost 3 bases, with 6 bases between them. This chain's CDR3 is CASSQDGSGANVLTF. CDR3 coding DNA: TGTGCCAGCAGCCAAGATGGTAGTGGGGCCAACGTCCTGACTTTC.

This chain uses TRBV4-3 with TRBJ2-2; D may be TRBD2 (5 bases). CDR3 length: 16 amino acids. With 1 base removed from V and 1 base from J, the gap between germline ends came to 10 bases. Per germline, CDR1 LGHNA and CDR2 YSLEER. The CDR3 loop is CASSQGARGNTGELFF. The CDR3 DNA follows: TGCGCCAGCAGCCAAGGGGCACGGGGGAACACCGGGGAGCTGTTTTTT.

The J gene is TRBJ2-7, the V gene TRBV18; D might be TRBD1 (5 bases). Germline-derived CDR1 and CDR2 are KGHSH and LQKENI. V lost 0 bases and J lost 3, with 9 bases in between. CDR3 size: 14 residues. Written as DNA, the CDR3 is TGTGCCAGCTCACCACCGGACAACGTCTACGAGCAGTACTTC. Translated: CASSPPDNVYEQYF.

The chain uses TRBV29-1 and TRBJ2-3; 8 bases line up with TRBD2. Germline V gene lookup returns CDR1 SQVTM and CDR2 ANQGSEA. This CDR3 has 15 residues. V was pared by 3 bases and J by 4 bases, with 9 bases of the junction left unmatched. Written as DNA, the CDR3 is TGCAGCGTTGAGGCCGCGGGAGGAGCTCCAGATACGCAGTATTTT. Protein: CSVEAAGGAPDTQYF.

V usage is TRBV9 and J usage is TRBJ2-5, with 7 nucleotides matching TRBD2. V was clipped by 0 bases and J by 4 bases; unmatched bases: 6. Per germline, CDR1 SGDLS and CDR2 YYNGEE. This CDR3 spans 15 amino acids. Here the CDR3 reads CASSVAAGRGETQYF. The CDR3 nucleotides read TGTGCCAGCAGCGTAGCAGCGGGGCGGGGAGAGACCCAGTACTTC.

This chain uses TRBV5-1 with TRBJ2-5; the match to TRBD2 covers 9 bases. V lost 0 bases, J lost 7 bases, and 7 bases stayed unmatched. CDR1 SGHRS and CDR2 YFSETQ come from the germline V gene. The CDR3 is 15 residues long. DNA for the CDR3: TGCGCCAGCAGCTTGGAGCTAGCGGGGCAGGGGACCCAGTACTTC. Translation gives CASSLELAGQGTQYF.

The genes are TRBV2 and TRBJ2-7, with no clear D. V lost 8 bases to trimming and J lost 4 bases, with 18 bases between them. The CDR3 runs 14 residues. The germline gives CDR1 SNHLY, CDR2 FYNNEI. This chain's CDR3 is CASSLRTNPYEQYF. Written as DNA, the CDR3 is TGTGCCAGCTCCCTCAGGACGAACCCATACGAGCAGTACTTC. Combining the CDR3 with reference TRBV2 and TRBJ2-7 gives the whole variable domain EPEVTQTPSHQVTQMGQEVILRCVPISNHLYFYWYRQILGQKVEFLVSFYNNEISEKSEIFDDQFSVERPDGSNFTLKIRSTKLEDSAMYFCASSLRTNPYEQYFGPGTRLTVT.

The rearrangement joins TRBV5-4 to TRBJ2-1; 7 bases are a match to TRBD2. The J segment lost 2 bases and the V segment lost 3 bases, leaving 11 bases of the junction unmatched. This CDR3 is 17 amino acids long. Germline CDR1 and CDR2: SGHNT and YYREEE (reference sequence). This chain's CDR3 is CASSSRLVAGTYNEQFF. CDR3 in DNA: TGTGCCAGCAGCTCCCGTTTGGTAGCGGGTACCTACAATGAGCAGTTCTTC.

This chain links TRBV6-4 with TRBJ1-5; D gene ambiguous. The ends were cut back, 4 bases at V and 3 bases at J, with 4 bases in the middle. Germline CDR1 reads MRHNA; CDR2 reads SNTAGT. The CDR3 is 12 amino acids. CDR3 in DNA: TGTGCCAGCAGTGCCACCAATCAGCCCCAGCATTTT. It yields the protein CASSATNQPQHF.

The chain joins TRBV27 to TRBJ1-2, with TRBD1 as a possible D gene (6 bases). Trimming took off 0 bases at V and 8 bases at J, with 13 bases between the two ends. The CDR3 is made up of 14 amino acids. Germline V gives CDR1 MNHEY, CDR2 SMNVEV (reference sequence). The CDR3 DNA follows: TGTGCCAGCAGTTTATCGCAACAGGGCCTAGGCTACACCTTC. It specifies CASSLSQQGLGYTF.

This clone occurred once. The genes are TRBV7-2 and TRBJ2-3, with TRBD1 matching over 7 bases. The V gene end was trimmed by 5 bases and the J gene end by 14 bases; junction bases not matched to a gene: 13. Germline-derived CDR1 and CDR2 are SGHTA and FQGNSA. CDR3 size: 13 residues. CDR3 in amino acids: CASSLLQGQDPYF. The CDR3 DNA reads TGTGCCAGCAGCCTCCTACAGGGGCAAGACCCGTATTTT.